The rows below give T cell receptor beta chains drawn from one sample of a study of blood T cell repertoires in COVID-19. Libraries were prepared by immunoSEQ multiplex PCR; TCRdb keeps only in-frame clonotypes and omits some of them. Here the sample spans over 15,000 clones, around 81% being singletons. Sequencing input: peripheral blood. The receptors originated from a man in his forties or fifties with active or convalescent COVID-19. Each CDR3 is given with its conserved first and last residue. A D gene is named only where the DNA matches it firmly. Clone size appears in some rows only: once, few, many, or a class for an expanded clone.

>TRBJ1-3|NA|NA|TRBV5-8
TGTGCCAGCAGCTTCTCAGAGGTCTCTGGAAACACCATATATTTT
CASSFSEVSGNTIYF
>TRBJ1-4|NA|once|TRBV30
TGTGCCTGGAGTGTCCAGGAAAATGAAAAACTGTTTTTT
CAWSVQENEKLFF
>TRBJ1-1|TRBD1|once|TRBV20-1
TGCAGTGCTCTTAGACAGGGAGATTCTTTCTTT
CSALRQGDSFF
>TRBJ2-5|TRBD1|NA|TRBV7-2
TGTGCCAGCAGCCGGGACAGGGAGACCCAGTACTTC
CASSRDRETQYF
>TRBJ1-2|TRBD1|NA|TRBV18
TGTGCCAGCTCACCCCAGACAGGGCGCTATGGCTACACCTTC
CASSPQTGRYGYTF
>TRBJ2-7|NA|NA|TRBV27
TGTGCCAGCAGTTTATCGTTCGCCGGAGAAAGCGAGCAGTACTTC
CASSLSFAGESEQYF
>TRBJ1-3|NA|NA|TRBV4-1
TGCGCCAGCAGCCGCCCAGGGGGAAACACCATATATTTT
CASSRPGGNTIYF
>TRBJ1-5|NA|NA|TRBV2
TGTGCCAGCACGGGGGGAAGAAGCAATCAGCCCCAGCATTTT
CASTGGRSNQPQHF
>TRBJ2-6|TRBD2|NA|TRBV5-4
TGTGCCAGCAGCCCCACTAGCGGGGGCTCTGGGGCCAACGTCCTGACTTTC
CASSPTSGGSGANVLTF
>TRBJ2-7|TRBD1|NA|TRBV7-9
TGTGCCAGCAGCTTAGTGTTCGGGACAGGGCGATCGGACGAGCAGTACTTC
CASSLVFGTGRSDEQYF
>TRBJ1-6|NA|NA|TRBV4-1
TGCGCCAGCAGCCAAGATCCTCAGGTGAGATCACCCCTCCACTTT
CASSQDPQVRSPLHF
>TRBJ1-1|NA|NA|TRBV6-1
TGTGCCAGCAGTGAGTGGCGGTCGAACACTGAAGCTTTCTTT
CASSEWRSNTEAFF
>TRBJ1-3|NA|NA|TRBV7-9
TGTGCCAGCAGTGTCGCTCCCGGGGGGAGAAACACCATATATTTT
CASSVAPGGRNTIYF
>TRBJ2-3|NA|once|TRBV5-4
TGTGCCAGCAGCGGGGGACTGGGGCACACAGATACGCAGTATTTT
CASSGGLGHTDTQYF
>TRBJ1-2|NA|few|TRBV5-6
TGTGCCAGCAGCTTCCAGGAAGCTAACTATGGCTACACCTTC
CASSFQEANYGYTF
>TRBJ2-7|TRBD2|NA|TRBV3-1/TRBV3-2
TGTGCCAGCAGCCAAGACGGGGTTGGGCTAGCGGTCCACGAGCAGTACTTC
CASSQDGVGLAVHEQYF
>TRBJ2-5|TRBD2|NA|TRBV7-2
TGTGCCAGCAGCAGAATGGGACTAGCGGGGGGGCAAGAGACCCAGTACTTC
CASSRMGLAGGQETQYF
>TRBJ2-3|NA|NA|TRBV7-9
TGTGCCAGCAGCTTAGCAGGGGCCGATACGCAGTATTTT
CASSLAGADTQYF
>TRBJ2-3|TRBD2|NA|TRBV7-2
TGTGCCAGCAGCCGGACTAGCGGGCGCACAGATACGCAGTATTTT
CASSRTSGRTDTQYF
>TRBJ1-1|NA|NA|TRBV2
TGTGCCAGCAGGGGAGGACTCACGAACACTGAAGCTTTCTTT
CASRGGLTNTEAFF
>TRBJ1-5|TRBD1|NA|TRBV30
TGTGCCTGGAGTCCGGACAGGGGCCCTCTTCAGCCCCAGCATTTT
CAWSPDRGPLQPQHF
>TRBJ1-1|TRBD1|once|TRBV19
TGTGCCAGTATCGCAGGGGGCGCCGCTGAAGCTTTCTTT
CASIAGGAAEAFF
>TRBJ1-1|NA|NA|TRBV29-1
TGCAGCGGAGACCTGGGACAGAACACTGAAGCTTTCTTT
CSGDLGQNTEAFF
>TRBJ2-7|TRBD1|NA|TRBV19
TGTGCCAGTGGTGACCGGGACAGGGGCTACGAGCAGTACTTC
CASGDRDRGYEQYF
>TRBJ1-1|NA|NA|TRBV30
TGTGCCTGGGCCCCCGAGGGTGGAGCTTTCTTT
CAWAPEGGAFF
>TRBJ2-5|NA|NA|TRBV3-1/TRBV3-2
TGTGCCAGCAGCCAAGGGGGGCCGGGGGAGACCCAGTACTTC
CASSQGGPGETQYF
>TRBJ1-5|NA|once|TRBV27
TGTGCCAGCAGTTCCTTGACAGAACGGGGCAATCAGCCCCAGCATTTT
CASSSLTERGNQPQHF
>TRBJ1-2|NA|NA|TRBV19
TGTGCCAGTAGTATAGATACACGTCCCTATGGCTACACCTTC
CASSIDTRPYGYTF
>TRBJ1-5|TRBD1|NA|TRBV2
TGTGCCAGCAGGACCAATACAGGGGGTGCTGGAGGAGGATCAAATCAGCCCCAGCATTTT
CASRTNTGGAGGGSNQPQHF
>TRBJ2-5|NA|NA|TRBV4-3
TGCGCCAGCAGCCAAACTATAACAGGGACCCAGTACTTC
CASSQTITGTQYF
>TRBJ2-1|TRBD2|NA|TRBV6-4
TGTGCCAGCAGTGACTCCAATAGCGGGGGGGATGAGCAGTTCTTC
CASSDSNSGGDEQFF
>TRBJ1-1|NA|NA|TRBV4-3
TGCGCCAGCAGCCTAGAACAGGGGAACACTGAAGCTTTCTTT
CASSLEQGNTEAFF
>TRBJ1-2|NA|NA|TRBV5-1
TGCGCCAGCAGCTTTGGGGGGGCTTATGGCTACACCTTC
CASSFGGAYGYTF
>TRBJ2-1|TRBD2|NA|TRBV9
TGTGCCAGCAGCGTTCTAGCGGGGGGTTACAATGAGCAGTTCTTC
CASSVLAGGYNEQFF
>TRBJ2-7|NA|few|TRBV5-4
TGTGCCAGCAGCTCCCACGACAGAGGCCTCTACGAGCAGTACTTC
CASSSHDRGLYEQYF
>TRBJ1-2|NA|NA|TRBV19
TGTGCCAGTAGTCACCCAGGCCAAGGCTATGGCTACACCTTC
CASSHPGQGYGYTF
>TRBJ2-3|NA|NA|TRBV4-3
TGCGCCAGCAGCCAAGATAATCTCCTAGGCCTCAGCACAGATACGCAGTATTTT
CASSQDNLLGLSTDTQYF